This entry lists 19 T cell receptor beta chains sequenced from one sample in a study of blood T cell repertoires in COVID-19. Produced via immunoSEQ multiplex PCR; TCRdb's table is partial and in-frame only. The profile shows approximately 120,000 clones, around 82% of them singletons. The sequencing input was peripheral blood. These receptors were obtained from a human donor in a cohort sampled during active or convalescent COVID-19.

The gene calls are TRBV19 and TRBJ1-2, with 8 bases identical to TRBD1. V was clipped by 3 bases and J by 0 bases; unmatched bases: 9. CDR1 and CDR2 from the germline V gene are LNHDA and SQIVND (reference sequence). There are 17 residues in the CDR3. The CDR3 spells CASSIPGQANSNYGYTF. The CDR3 DNA reads as TGTGCCAGTAGTATCCCGGGACAGGCGAATTCTAACTATGGCTACACCTTC.

This sequence joins TRBV6-5 and TRBJ2-7; D is possibly TRBD1 (6 bases). Germline assignment: CDR1 MNHEY and CDR2 SVGAGI. Trimming stripped 0 bases from V and 5 bases from J, with 14 bases between. The CDR3 is 15 residues long. The CDR3, as DNA: TGTGCCAGCAGTTACTCGATAGGGGGAAGCGACGAGCAGTACTTC. It translates to CASSYSIGGSDEQYF.

The rearrangement links TRBV18 to TRBJ2-4, with D possibly being TRBD2 (5 bases). The germline V gene encodes CDR1 KGHSH and CDR2 LQKENI. Trimming removed 6 bases at V and 0 bases at J, with 15 bases between. The CDR3 length is 16 residues. DNA for the CDR3: TGTGCCAGCTCCCTCTTTGAGGGCCTAGCCAAAAACATTCAGTACTTC. It specifies CASSLFEGLAKNIQYF.

The chain joins TRBV27 to TRBJ1-6, with a weak D call TRBD1 (5 bases). V lost 3 bases, J lost 6 bases, and 15 bases lay in between. Germline values: CDR1 MNHEY, CDR2 SMNVEV (reference sequence). The CDR3 is 16 amino acids. This CDR3 is CASSLGPDRANSPLHF. For the CDR3, the DNA is TGTGCCAGCAGTTTGGGCCCTGACAGAGCTAATTCACCCCTCCACTTT.

This clone was counted between two and nine times. J is TRBJ2-2 and V is TRBV5-1; 13 positions match TRBD2. The ends lost 0 bases at V and 2 bases at J; junction bases unmatched: 10. The CDR3 is 20 amino acids. Germline V CDR1 and CDR2: SGHRS, YFSETQ. The CDR3 is CASSLGAGTSGATNTGELFF. CDR3 nucleotide sequence: TGCGCCAGCAGCTTGGGGGCCGGGACTAGCGGGGCCACTAACACCGGGGAGCTGTTTTTT.

V is TRBV7-9 and J is TRBJ1-1, with unresolved D. From germline, CDR1 is SEHNR and CDR2 FQNEAQ (reference sequence). The germline V and J ends were trimmed by 3 bases and 8 bases, with 7 bases remaining between them. This CDR3 has 11 amino acids. CDR3 loop: CASSFGQEAFF. The CDR3 DNA reads as TGTGCCAGCAGCTTTGGCCAGGAAGCTTTCTTT.

This clone was picked up a small number of times. The rearrangement uses TRBV3-1 (or the pseudogene TRBV3-2) and TRBJ2-7; the D gene is possibly TRBD1 (6 bases). The CDR3 is 15 residues long. Germline assignment: CDR1 LGHDT and CDR2 YNNKEL (reference sequence). Trimming stripped 1 base from V and 3 bases from J, with 13 bases between. CDR3 in DNA: TGTGCCAGCAGCCAAGCAGGACAGCCCTACTACGAGCAGTACTTC. Protein sequence: CASSQAGQPYYEQYF.

The rearrangement links TRBV4-3 to TRBJ1-6; D not certain. CDR1 is LGHNA and CDR2 is YSLEER in the germline V gene. This CDR3 region has 13 residues. V lost 0 bases, J lost 9 bases, and 6 bases lay in between. CDR3 region: CASSQDGGSPLHF. The CDR3 DNA follows: TGCGCCAGCAGCCAAGATGGAGGTTCACCCCTCCACTTT.

This chain connects TRBV6-5 to TRBJ1-3, with TRBD1 as a possible D gene (5 bases). There are 15 residues in the CDR3. CDR1 is MNHEY, CDR2 SVGAGI, per germline. V shed 4 bases and J shed 2 bases, with 12 bases lying between them. Here the CDR3 reads CASSSPGRAGNTIYF. CDR3 sequence (DNA): TGTGCCAGCAGTTCTCCGGGCAGGGCTGGAAACACCATATATTTT.

This chain joins TRBV5-6 and TRBJ2-3, with TRBD2 matching 8 bases. The V and J ends lost 1 base and 6 bases, in that order; junction bases with no gene match: 10. Germline V CDR1 and CDR2: SGHDT, YYEEEE. The CDR3 runs to 16 residues. CDR3 coding DNA: TGTGCCAGCAGCTTGTATCGGACTAGCTTTCTCGATACGCAGTATTTT. Protein: CASSLYRTSFLDTQYF.

This clone has at least ten counts. The chain couples TRBV6-5 to TRBJ1-4; 9 positions agree with TRBD1. The ends lost 6 bases at V and 13 bases at J; junction bases unmatched: 9. The CDR3 spans 13 residues. Germline V gene sequence: CDR1 MNHEY, CDR2 SVGAGI. CDR3 in DNA: TGTGCCAGCAGCTTAGACAGGGGGTTGTTACTGTTTTTT. It is translated as CASSLDRGLLLFF.

The chain has TRBV7-2 and TRBJ2-1; 9 bases are a match to TRBD2. The CDR3 loop spans 17 amino acids. Per germline, CDR1 SGHTA and CDR2 FQGNSA. V gave up 2 bases and J gave up 4 bases; unmatched junction bases: 9. DNA of the CDR3: TGTGCCAGCAGCTTAAGGTACAGACTAGCGGCGTACAATGAGCAGTTCTTC. Its translation: CASSLRYRLAAYNEQFF.

The count of this clone is one. Because the CDR3's place on the DNA is in doubt, the DNA is left out and the CDR3 is given as listed by TCRdb. The V and J genes are TRBV29-1 and TRBJ1-2. The CDR3 is made up of 12 amino acids, end residues included. CDR1 and CDR2 (germline): SQVTM, ANQGSEA. CDR3 in amino acids: CSVRFGRGIPTF.

The rearrangement uses TRBV27 and TRBJ2-5, with no clear D. Trimming stripped 5 bases from V and 0 bases from J, with 13 bases between. The CDR3 is 15 residues long. The V gene's germline CDR1 is MNHEY and CDR2 SMNVEV (reference sequence). This chain's CDR3 is CASSGLSSYQETQYF. The CDR3 DNA reads TGTGCCAGCAGTGGGTTGAGTAGCTACCAAGAGACCCAGTACTTC.

The CDR3 loop is CASSSRLKQETQYF. The DNA of the CDR3 is TGTGCCAGCTCATCCCGACTGAAACAAGAGACCCAGTACTTC. This chain uses TRBV18 with TRBJ2-5, with no clear D. The V and J ends lost 5 bases and 2 bases respectively, with 12 bases between them. CDR3 length: 14 residues. Germline V lookup: CDR1 KGHSH, CDR2 LQKENI.

The chain uses TRBV24-1 and TRBJ2-7; TRBD1 is a possible D gene (5 bases). This CDR3 contains 16 residues. Trimming took off 3 bases at V and 3 bases at J, with 17 bases between the two ends. Germline V lookup: CDR1 KGHDR, CDR2 SFDVKD. CDR3 nucleotides: TGTGCCACCAGTGATCCCACTACAGGACGCAACTACGAGCAGTACTTC. This codes for CATSDPTTGRNYEQYF.

This rearrangement joins TRBV5-5 to TRBJ1-5, with D perhaps matching TRBD1 (5 bases). V shed 0 bases and J shed 6 bases, with 10 bases lying between them. The CDR3 sequence is 14 residues long. CDR1 SGHKS and CDR2 YYEKEE come from the germline V gene (reference sequence). In nucleotides, the CDR3 is TGTGCCAGCAGCTTGGTCGACAGTATTCAGCCCCAGCATTTT. Protein: CASSLVDSIQPQHF.

The genes are TRBV5-6 and TRBJ1-5, with 8 bases identical to TRBD1. Trimming at V came to 2 bases and at J to 7 bases, leaving 8 bases not matched to a gene. The CDR3 runs to 15 residues. CDR1 SGHDT and CDR2 YYEEEE come from the germline V gene. The CDR3 nucleotides read TGTGCCAGCAGCTTAGGACAGGGATTGCGGCAGCCCCAGCATTTT. Protein: CASSLGQGLRQPQHF.

The rearrangement uses TRBV7-2 and TRBJ2-1; 9 bases agree with TRBD1. This CDR3 is built from 17 residues. The germline V gene has CDR1 SGHTA and CDR2 FQGNSA. Trimming removed 5 bases from V and 6 bases from J; junction bases left unmatched: 14. DNA of the CDR3: TGTGCCAGCAGCCTGTGGTTTGGGACAGGGTCTTTCAATGAGCAGTTCTTC. It specifies CASSLWFGTGSFNEQFF.